Below are 17 T cell receptor beta chains sequenced from a single sample in a study of blood T cell repertoires in COVID-19. TCRdb keeps only in-frame clones here, not all; method: immunoSEQ multiplex PCR. The top ten hold over 10% of the sample, which has about 130,000 clones, roughly 86% seen once. What was sequenced was peripheral blood. The source of these receptors is a woman aged 70-85 years with COVID-19, enrolled during active disease.

The chain carries TRBV3-1 (or the pseudogene TRBV3-2) and TRBJ2-7, with D uncertain. With 3 bases removed from V and 5 bases from J, the gap between germline ends came to 11 bases. CDR3 length equals 13 residues. Per the germline V gene, CDR1 is LGHDT and CDR2 is YNNKEL (reference sequence). The CDR3 DNA follows: TGTGCCAGCAGCCAGCACAGAAAAGACGAGCAGTACTTC. Protein: CASSQHRKDEQYF.

The V call is TRBV19, the J call TRBJ1-2; D may be TRBD1 (5 bases). This CDR3 has 14 amino acids. The ends were cut back, 5 bases at V and 4 bases at J, with 14 bases in the middle. Germline assignment: CDR1 LNHDA and CDR2 SQIVND (reference sequence). The CDR3 spells CASSGGGGSYGYTF. The CDR3 DNA is TGTGCCAGTAGTGGCGGCGGGGGATCCTATGGCTACACCTTC.

The chain joins TRBV4-1 to TRBJ2-1; TRBD2 aligns across 7 bases. The CDR3 runs to 15 residues. Germline V gives CDR1 MGHRA, CDR2 YSYEKL. V was pared by 1 base and J by 6 bases, with 6 bases of the junction left unmatched. CDR3 protein: CASSQVALAVNEQFF. The CDR3 DNA follows: TGCGCCAGCAGCCAAGTCGCCCTAGCGGTCAATGAGCAGTTCTTC.

J is TRBJ2-7 and V is TRBV7-8, with TRBD1 identical over 8 bases. Per germline, CDR1 SGHVS and CDR2 FQNEAQ. The length of the CDR3 is 15 residues. V shed 2 bases and J 5 bases; nucleotides not matched to a gene: 8. The CDR3 nucleotides are TGTGCCAGCAGCTTACTACGGACAGGGCTGAACGAGCAGTACTTC. The encoded protein is CASSLLRTGLNEQYF. Variable domain in full (rest from reference TRBV7-8 and TRBJ2-7): GAGVSQSPRYKVAKRGQDVALRCDPISGHVSLFWYQQALGQGPEFLTYFQNEAQLDKSGLPSDRFFAERPEGSVSTLKIQRTQQEDSAVYLCASSLLRTGLNEQYFGPGTRLTVT.

V is TRBV11-2 and J is TRBJ2-3, with D unclear. V gave up 3 bases and J gave up 6 bases, with 4 bases separating them. Looked up from germline, CDR1 is SGHAT and CDR2 is FQNNGV. CDR3 size: 11 residues. In DNA, the CDR3 is TGTGCCAGCAGCTTCGGGGATACGCAGTATTTT. This gives the protein CASSFGDTQYF.

The rearrangement uses TRBV10-3 and TRBJ2-7, with 7 bases fitting TRBD1. CDR3 length: 14 residues. Germline CDR1 and CDR2: ENHRY and SYGVKD. J was trimmed by 5 bases and V by 10 bases; bases with no gene match: 14. The CDR3 DNA reads TGTGCCAATTCCGGGACAGCCCTTCCTGACGAGCAGTACTTC. Its translation is CANSGTALPDEQYF.

The rearrangement joins TRBV7-9 to TRBJ2-7; 7 bases match TRBD1. The CDR3 consists of 12 residues. After removal of 5 bases from V and 5 bases from J, the junction contained 3 bases not matched to a gene. Germline V gene data show CDR1 as SEHNR and CDR2 as FQNEAQ (reference sequence). CDR3 residues: CASSKTGHEQYF. The DNA for the CDR3 is TGTGCCAGCAGCAAGACAGGGCACGAGCAGTACTTC.

The table lists this clone with many counts. This chain joins TRBV27 and TRBJ1-6; a possible D gene is TRBD1 (6 bases). V lost 1 base to trimming and J lost 11 bases, with 18 bases between them. From germline, CDR1 is MNHEY and CDR2 SMNVEV (reference sequence). The CDR3 sequence is 16 residues long. Written as DNA, the CDR3 is TGTGCCAGCAGTTTATACCGGGGTAGGGGGACGGCACCCCTCCACTTT. Translation gives CASSLYRGRGTAPLHF.

This chain connects TRBV11-2 to TRBJ2-1; 9 nucleotides align to TRBD2. V trimming: 1 base; J trimming: 2 bases; junction bases outside the gene matches: 9. CDR3 length: 18 residues. CDR1 SGHAT and CDR2 FQNNGV come from the germline V gene. CDR3 residues: CASSLGASGVPTYNEQFF. CDR3 nucleotide sequence: TGTGCCAGCAGCTTAGGGGCTAGCGGGGTACCCACCTACAATGAGCAGTTCTTC. Together with reference TRBV11-2 and TRBJ2-1, the CDR3 gives the full variable domain: EAGVAQSPRYKIIEKRQSVAFWCNPISGHATLYWYQQILGQGPKLLIQFQNNGVVDDSQLPKDRFSAERLKGVDSTLKIQPAKLEDSAVYLCASSLGASGVPTYNEQFFGPGTRLTVL.

The chain is built from TRBV21-1 and TRBJ1-1; the D call in the table, TRBD1, was not verified against the DNA. TRBV21-1 is designated a pseudogene. The CDR3 has 15 residues. The CDR3 spells CASSKDCGQGTEAFF. The CDR3 DNA sequence: TGTGCCAGCAGCAAAGATTGCGGACAGGGCACTGAAGCTTTCTTT.

V and J are TRBV28 and TRBJ1-2, with TRBD1 as a possible D gene (5 bases). Per the germline V gene, CDR1 is MDHEN and CDR2 is SYDVKM. V shed 6 bases and J shed 0 bases, with 20 bases lying between them. The CDR3 is made up of 17 amino acids. CDR3 DNA: TGTGCCAGCAGCCCCCCAAGGGGCTCCCAACCTAACTATGGCTACACCTTC. It is translated as CASSPPRGSQPNYGYTF.

J is TRBJ2-7 and V is TRBV10-1; D ambiguous. This CDR3 comprises 18 residues. Germline V gene sequence: CDR1 WNHNN, CDR2 SYGVQD (reference sequence). Trimming cost V 0 bases and J 0 bases, with 18 bases left between them. CDR3 protein: CASSESEISSYLSYEQYF. The CDR3 DNA sequence: TGCGCCAGCAGTGAGTCCGAGATCTCATCTTACCTCTCCTACGAGCAGTACTTC.

The V call is TRBV6-5, the J call TRBJ1-5, with D uncertain. This CDR3 comprises 15 residues. Germline-derived CDR1 and CDR2 are MNHEY and SVGAGI. The V end lost 0 bases, the J end lost 6 bases, and 12 bases lay between the germline ends. The CDR3 sequence is CASSYSRDGSQPQHF. As DNA, the CDR3 is TGTGCCAGCAGTTACTCTAGGGATGGGAGTCAGCCCCAGCATTTT.

The chain carries TRBV3-1 (or the pseudogene TRBV3-2) and TRBJ1-2; possibly TRBD1 for D (5 bases). Germline CDR1 reads LGHDT; CDR2 reads YNNKEL (reference sequence). The CDR3 consists of 13 residues. V lost 3 bases, J lost 8 bases, and 13 bases lay in between. Here the CDR3 reads CASSQEGPRGYTF. The DNA of the CDR3 is TGTGCCAGCAGCCAGGAGGGGCCAAGGGGCTACACCTTC.

The J gene is TRBJ2-7, the V gene TRBV5-1, with 9 bases lining up with TRBD2. V was clipped by 4 bases and J by 2 bases; unmatched bases: 10. Germline CDR1 SGHRS, CDR2 YFSETQ. The CDR3 is 16 residues long. The CDR3 coding sequence is TGCGCCAGCAGCAGGATTGCTAGCGGGGTAACCTACGAGCAGTACTTC. Translation: CASSRIASGVTYEQYF.

The V gene is TRBV2, the J gene TRBJ2-7, with TRBD1 identical over 8 bases. The CDR3 has 14 amino acids. V lost 6 bases and J lost 4; bases outside the gene matches: 8. Germline V CDR1 and CDR2: SNHLY, FYNNEI. In nucleotides, the CDR3 is TGTGCCAGCAGCCCCCGGACAGGGTTGTACGAGCAGTACTTC. Translation: CASSPRTGLYEQYF.

This clone was detected a few times. V is TRBV11-2 and J is TRBJ2-5; 11 nucleotides align to TRBD2. V shed 1 base and J 6 bases; nucleotides not matched to a gene: 4. The CDR3 length is 15 residues. The germline V gene encodes CDR1 SGHAT and CDR2 FQNNGV. The CDR3 spells CASSLGVAGGQTQYF. In DNA, the CDR3 is TGTGCCAGCAGCTTAGGAGTAGCGGGGGGGCAGACCCAGTACTTC.